This is a list of T cell receptor beta chains from one sample in a study of CD8 T cells in ankylosing spondylitis. TCRdb re-analysed the 5' RACE reads in MiXCR, keeping a single row per CDR3 protein. The sample shows around 430,000 distinct CDR3 sequences, approximately 17% of them seen only once. Source material: blood, either unsorted or a sorted T cell fraction (not recorded which). These receptors all stem from a male donor with ankylosing spondylitis. Both conserved end residues are part of each CDR3. D genes are given only for firm matches. Clone size is stated in some rows and not others, as once, few, many or a class when expanded.

D gene: -; V gene: TRBV11-2; clone size: -; J gene: TRBJ2-3; CDR3 DNA: TGTGCCAGCAGCTTTTCTCCTCTGGGGACAGATACGCAGTATTTT; CDR3 protein: CASSFSPLGTDTQYF
D gene: -; V gene: TRBV29-1; clone size: few; J gene: TRBJ1-2; CDR3 DNA: TGCAGCGTTGAAGAGTGGGGAATGGGCTACACCTTC; CDR3 protein: CSVEEWGMGYTF
D gene: -; V gene: TRBV7-2; clone size: -; J gene: TRBJ1-5; CDR3 DNA: TGTGCCAGCAGCTTAGCGCTAACACGGGGAGGTAGCAATCAGCCCCAGCATTTT; CDR3 protein: CASSLALTRGGSNQPQHF
D gene: -; V gene: TRBV6-6; clone size: few; J gene: TRBJ2-3; CDR3 DNA: TGTGCCAGCAGTCACCAGGGAGCAGATACGCAGTATTTT; CDR3 protein: CASSHQGADTQYF
D gene: -; V gene: TRBV29-1; clone size: -; J gene: TRBJ2-5; CDR3 DNA: TGCAGCGTTGAAGAACAGCAAGAGACCCAGTACTTC; CDR3 protein: CSVEEQQETQYF
D gene: -; V gene: TRBV6-5; clone size: many; J gene: TRBJ2-1; CDR3 DNA: TGTGCCAGCAGTTACAGGCAGGTGAACAATGAGCAGTTCTTC; CDR3 protein: CASSYRQVNNEQFF
D gene: TRBD1; V gene: TRBV7-9; clone size: few; J gene: TRBJ1-1; CDR3 DNA: TGTGCCAGCAGCGCCTATGACAGGGGAGAAGCTTTCTTT; CDR3 protein: CASSAYDRGEAFF
D gene: -; V gene: TRBV29-1; clone size: -; J gene: TRBJ2-3; CDR3 DNA: TGCAGCGTTGAATCTCCTAGCGGCACAGATACGCAGTATTTT; CDR3 protein: CSVESPSGTDTQYF
D gene: TRBD1; V gene: TRBV18; clone size: -; J gene: TRBJ2-7; CDR3 DNA: TGTGCCAGCTCACCAACCGGGACAGAATACTACGAGCAGTACTTC; CDR3 protein: CASSPTGTEYYEQYF
D gene: -; V gene: TRBV20-1; clone size: -; J gene: TRBJ2-7; CDR3 DNA: TGCAGTGCTAGAAAAACTAGTTACGAGCAGTACTTC; CDR3 protein: CSARKTSYEQYF
D gene: TRBD1; V gene: TRBV7-9; clone size: few; J gene: TRBJ1-1; CDR3 DNA: TGTGCCAGCAGCTCTAACACCGGGACAGCAATTGAAGCTTTCTTT; CDR3 protein: CASSSNTGTAIEAFF
D gene: -; V gene: TRBV4-1; clone size: few; J gene: TRBJ1-3; CDR3 DNA: TGCGCCAGCAGCCAGGGTGACAGGATGCGTTCTGGAAACACCATATATTTT; CDR3 protein: CASSQGDRMRSGNTIYF
D gene: -; V gene: TRBV7-9; clone size: few; J gene: TRBJ2-2; CDR3 DNA: TGTGCCAGCAGCTTAGTGTCGGTGGGGGAGCTGTTTTTT; CDR3 protein: CASSLVSVGELFF
D gene: -; V gene: TRBV7-3; clone size: few; J gene: TRBJ1-2; CDR3 DNA: TGTGCCAGCGGACTGACGAGGGGGAATGGCTACACCTTC; CDR3 protein: CASGLTRGNGYTF
D gene: TRBD1; V gene: TRBV5-1; clone size: -; J gene: TRBJ1-3; CDR3 DNA: TGCGCCAGCAGCATCGCCCCCGGGACAGATGGAAACACCATATATTTT; CDR3 protein: CASSIAPGTDGNTIYF
D gene: -; V gene: TRBV2; clone size: -; J gene: TRBJ1-4; CDR3 DNA: TGTGCCAGCAGTGACAGGGGTAATGAAAAACTGTTTTTT; CDR3 protein: CASSDRGNEKLFF
D gene: TRBD2; V gene: TRBV10-2; clone size: few; J gene: TRBJ2-5; CDR3 DNA: TGCGCCACTAGGGGGCTAGCGGGAGAAGAGACCCAGTACTTC; CDR3 protein: CATRGLAGEETQYF
D gene: -; V gene: TRBV24-1; clone size: few; J gene: TRBJ2-3; CDR3 DNA: TGTGCCACCAGTGATCCGAGACTAGACTCTACGCAGTATTTT; CDR3 protein: CATSDPRLDSTQYF
D gene: -; V gene: TRBV11-2; clone size: -; J gene: TRBJ1-1; CDR3 DNA: TGTGCCAGCAGCTTAGAGGGGACTAGGCTGTTCACTGAAGCTTTCTTT; CDR3 protein: CASSLEGTRLFTEAFF
D gene: TRBD1; V gene: TRBV25-1; clone size: -; J gene: TRBJ1-1; CDR3 DNA: TGTGCCAGCAGTGACGGACAGGCTTGGAAGACTGAAGCTTTCTTT; CDR3 protein: CASSDGQAWKTEAFF
D gene: -; V gene: TRBV29-1; clone size: few; J gene: TRBJ1-1; CDR3 DNA: TGCAGCGTTGAAAAGAGCGACACTGAAGCTTTCTTT; CDR3 protein: CSVEKSDTEAFF
D gene: -; V gene: TRBV6-1; clone size: -; J gene: TRBJ1-1; CDR3 DNA: TGTGCCAGCAGTGAAGTTCCGTCCAGGGGTGGCGCTTTCTTT; CDR3 protein: CASSEVPSRGGAFF
D gene: TRBD1; V gene: TRBV12-3/TRBV12-4; clone size: many; J gene: TRBJ1-6; CDR3 DNA: TGTGCCAGTCTACAGGGGGCTAATTCACCCCTCCACTTT; CDR3 protein: CASLQGANSPLHF
D gene: -; V gene: TRBV20-1; clone size: once; J gene: TRBJ2-1; CDR3 DNA: TGCAGTGCTAGAGCGCGGGTAGGGTACAATGAGCAGTTCTTC; CDR3 protein: CSARARVGYNEQFF
D gene: TRBD1; V gene: TRBV3-1; clone size: -; J gene: TRBJ2-5; CDR3 DNA: TGTGCCAGCAGCCAATGGGGACAGGGGGAAGAGACCCAGTACTTC; CDR3 protein: CASSQWGQGEETQYF
D gene: -; V gene: TRBV18; clone size: -; J gene: TRBJ2-4; CDR3 DNA: TGTGCCAGCTCACAGGGGGAGATAAACATTCAGTACTTC; CDR3 protein: CASSQGEINIQYF
D gene: TRBD1; V gene: TRBV5-1; clone size: many; J gene: TRBJ1-5; CDR3 DNA: TGCGCCAGCAGCAGGACAGGGGAGCGCAATCAGCCCCAGCATTTT; CDR3 protein: CASSRTGERNQPQHF
D gene: -; V gene: TRBV7-6; clone size: once; J gene: TRBJ1-4; CDR3 DNA: TGTGCCAGCAGCTTAAACAGGGCGACTAATGAAAAACTGTTTTTT; CDR3 protein: CASSLNRATNEKLFF
D gene: -; V gene: TRBV6-5; clone size: many; J gene: TRBJ1-2; CDR3 DNA: TGTGCCAGCAGCCCCCGGGGCTATGGCTACACCTTC; CDR3 protein: CASSPRGYGYTF
D gene: -; V gene: TRBV27; clone size: -; J gene: TRBJ1-1; CDR3 DNA: TGTGCCAGCAGTTTTTTAGGAAAGGGGGCTGAAGCTTTCTTT; CDR3 protein: CASSFLGKGAEAFF
D gene: -; V gene: TRBV27; clone size: -; J gene: TRBJ2-3; CDR3 DNA: TGTGCCAGCAGGCCGCCTAGCGATGGGAGAGATACGCAGTATTTT; CDR3 protein: CASRPPSDGRDTQYF
D gene: -; V gene: TRBV18; clone size: -; J gene: TRBJ1-4; CDR3 DNA: TGTGCCAGCTCACCATCCTTCGGGGATGAAAAACTGTTTTTT; CDR3 protein: CASSPSFGDEKLFF
D gene: -; V gene: TRBV5-5; clone size: few; J gene: TRBJ2-4; CDR3 DNA: TGTGCCAGCAGCTTGGAGGGTTTCAAAAACATTCAGTACTTC; CDR3 protein: CASSLEGFKNIQYF
D gene: -; V gene: TRBV29-1; clone size: -; J gene: TRBJ2-5; CDR3 DNA: TGCAGCGTTCAAGAGTGGGGGAACAGGGTGTCTGAGGAGACCCAGTACTTC; CDR3 protein: CSVQEWGNRVSEETQYF
D gene: -; V gene: TRBV5-1; clone size: -; J gene: TRBJ1-5; CDR3 DNA: TGCGCCAGCAGCCCCGTGGGTGGGGGGCCTAATCAGCCCCAGCATTTT; CDR3 protein: CASSPVGGGPNQPQHF
D gene: TRBD2; V gene: TRBV20-1; clone size: -; J gene: TRBJ2-7; CDR3 DNA: TGCAGTGCCCTCGGGGGCGGGAGGCCGTCCTACGAGCAGTACTTC; CDR3 protein: CSALGGGRPSYEQYF
D gene: TRBD1; V gene: TRBV20-1; clone size: -; J gene: TRBJ1-1; CDR3 DNA: TGCAGTGCTGAACCTGACAGGGGTGAAGCTTTCTTT; CDR3 protein: CSAEPDRGEAFF
D gene: -; V gene: TRBV12-3/TRBV12-4; clone size: many; J gene: TRBJ1-1; CDR3 DNA: TGTGCCACCAAGCCCATCGGGCCCACTGAAGCTTTCTTT; CDR3 protein: CATKPIGPTEAFF
D gene: -; V gene: TRBV12-3/TRBV12-4; clone size: few; J gene: TRBJ1-3; CDR3 DNA: TGTGCCAGCAGACGCACAGGGACTGGAAACACCATATATTTT; CDR3 protein: CASRRTGTGNTIYF
D gene: TRBD1; V gene: TRBV5-1; clone size: many; J gene: TRBJ1-1; CDR3 DNA: TGCGCCAGCAGCTACAGGGGGATGAACACTGAAGCTTTCTTT; CDR3 protein: CASSYRGMNTEAFF
D gene: TRBD1; V gene: TRBV15; clone size: -; J gene: TRBJ2-5; CDR3 DNA: TGTGCCACCAGCAGACGCTCGGGACAGGGGGGGAGTGAGACCCAGTACTTC; CDR3 protein: CATSRRSGQGGSETQYF
D gene: -; V gene: TRBV10-3; clone size: few; J gene: TRBJ2-3; CDR3 DNA: TGTGCCATCAGTGATGCGACAGATACGCAGTATTTT; CDR3 protein: CAISDATDTQYF
D gene: -; V gene: TRBV11-2; clone size: few; J gene: TRBJ2-1; CDR3 DNA: TGTGCCAGCAGCTTAGGGCGGGTGAGAGGGCTGGATGAGCAGTTCTTC; CDR3 protein: CASSLGRVRGLDEQFF
D gene: -; V gene: TRBV5-1; clone size: many; J gene: TRBJ2-3; CDR3 DNA: TGCGCCAGCAGCTCCGAGACAGGCACAGATACGCAGTATTTT; CDR3 protein: CASSSETGTDTQYF
D gene: -; V gene: TRBV10-3; clone size: -; J gene: TRBJ2-5; CDR3 DNA: TGTGCCATCAGTGGGTCCCAAGAGACCCAGTACTTC; CDR3 protein: CAISGSQETQYF
D gene: -; V gene: TRBV15; clone size: -; J gene: TRBJ1-3; CDR3 DNA: TGTGCCACCAGCGCAGGGTCCGCTGGAAACACCATATATTTT; CDR3 protein: CATSAGSAGNTIYF
D gene: -; V gene: TRBV12-3/TRBV12-4; clone size: -; J gene: TRBJ1-1; CDR3 DNA: -; CDR3 protein: CASSFLAGSDTEAFF
D gene: -; V gene: TRBV6-2/TRBV6-3; clone size: -; J gene: TRBJ1-6; CDR3 DNA: TGTGCCAGCCGGGAGAATAATTCACCCCTCCACTTT; CDR3 protein: CASRENNSPLHF
D gene: TRBD2; V gene: TRBV29-1; clone size: many; J gene: TRBJ2-1; CDR3 DNA: TGCAGCGTTCGAGAACTAGCGAACTACAATGAGCAGTTCTTC; CDR3 protein: CSVRELANYNEQFF
D gene: -; V gene: TRBV6-1; clone size: -; J gene: TRBJ2-7; CDR3 DNA: TGTGCCAGCAGCAAGGGACTTGGCTACGAGCAGTACTTC; CDR3 protein: CASSKGLGYEQYF
D gene: -; V gene: TRBV15; clone size: few; J gene: TRBJ2-1; CDR3 DNA: TGTGCCACCAGCAGAGGGGAGAGCTCCTACAATGAGCAGTTCTTC; CDR3 protein: CATSRGESSYNEQFF
D gene: -; V gene: TRBV25-1; clone size: few; J gene: TRBJ2-7; CDR3 DNA: TGTGCCAGCAGTCTGTCTTCAGGGGCGGCCTACGAGCAGTACTTC; CDR3 protein: CASSLSSGAAYEQYF
D gene: -; V gene: TRBV2; clone size: few; J gene: TRBJ1-6; CDR3 DNA: TGTGCCAGCACGGCACAATATAATTCACCCCTCCACTTT; CDR3 protein: CASTAQYNSPLHF
D gene: -; V gene: TRBV20-1; clone size: -; J gene: TRBJ1-1; CDR3 DNA: TGCAGTGCCAGGGGCACGACTATGATTGAAGCTTTCTTT; CDR3 protein: CSARGTTMIEAFF
D gene: -; V gene: TRBV4-1; clone size: -; J gene: TRBJ1-2; CDR3 DNA: TGCGCCAGCAGCCAAGATCGGATGGGGGGCTATGGCTACACCTTC; CDR3 protein: CASSQDRMGGYGYTF
D gene: TRBD1; V gene: TRBV9; clone size: -; J gene: TRBJ1-2; CDR3 DNA: TGTGCCAGCAGCGTGAGGACAGGGGTTCGATATGGCTACACCTTC; CDR3 protein: CASSVRTGVRYGYTF
D gene: -; V gene: TRBV20-1; clone size: few; J gene: TRBJ2-7; CDR3 DNA: TGCAGTGCTATAGGAGAAGGCTACGAGCAGTACTTC; CDR3 protein: CSAIGEGYEQYF
D gene: TRBD1; V gene: TRBV20-1; clone size: few; J gene: TRBJ1-4; CDR3 DNA: TGCAGTGCTACCCGGGACAGGGAGGAACTGTTTTTT; CDR3 protein: CSATRDREELFF
D gene: TRBD2; V gene: TRBV20-1; clone size: -; J gene: TRBJ2-1; CDR3 DNA: TGCAGTGCTAGAGATCCTAGCGGGTACCACAATGAGCAGTTCTTC; CDR3 protein: CSARDPSGYHNEQFF
D gene: TRBD2; V gene: TRBV29-1; clone size: few; J gene: TRBJ2-6; CDR3 DNA: TGCAGCGTTGAGGGGACTAGAGCTGGGGCCAACGTCCTGACTTTC; CDR3 protein: CSVEGTRAGANVLTF